Below, one T cell receptor beta chain is given with its context. Its target antigen remains unknown. No base quality information exists; no much larger clone differs at one position. These data belong to a study of cytomegalovirus exposure and HLA in healthy donors (dated by TCRdb to 2017 to 2019). Study-wide context: According to an earlier analysis of several hundred of the donors, about 179 million T cells yielded roughly 100 million unique TCR beta sequences and approximately 280 Gb of sequence data. Alongside the repertoire data, information on donor age, sex, ethnicity and CMV serostatus was compiled. In a later genetic analysis, genome-wide SNP genotypes for 398 of the 666 donors were used, and that subset was treated as a discovery cohort. The study combined high-throughput TCR immunosequencing, statistical association of individual TCRs with disease status, and machine learning to predict cytomegalovirus infection status. On average, roughly 240,000 unique TCR beta nucleotide sequences were sequenced per donor among 300 to 500 genotyped donors of the cohort, with about 19% of those sequences being non-productive. The number of donors typed differed by locus, with roughly 620-630 for A, B, C, DRB1 and DQB1, around 500 for DQA1, over 600 for DPA1, and some 440 for DPB1. About five DR-DQ haplotypes were handled as single units for association and clustering because linkage in the cohort was strong. The aim of the study was to test whether cataloging public T cell receptors could identify signatures of past pathogen exposure. Rather than using new phenotypic data, the later analysis identified candidate immune exposures from TCR beta sequences and from how often those sequences occurred across donors. Of the roughly 400 genotyped donors, approximately 83% fell in the genetic ancestry cluster associated with self-reported Caucasian donors. A later analysis re-examined previously published TCR beta repertoires from around 670 donors and added high-resolution HLA genotyping to investigate patterns of TCR occurrence. In addition to the first cohort of several hundred subjects, a separate validation cohort of 120 different subjects was used. An early release covering around 630 HLA-typed donors comprised approximately 300 gigabases of sequencing data and roughly 86 million unique TCR sequences. HLA typing included class I and class II loci at four-digit resolution. Every repertoire in the discovery cohort had been generated on one and the same sequencing platform. The study profiled the T cell repertoires of approximately 700 subjects by immunosequencing and related them to cytomegalovirus serostatus. To decide whether each TCR beta V gene segment behaved as functional or pseudogenic, an earlier analysis of fewer than 750 of the donors relied on high-throughput TCR beta sequencing.

The paper's findings and limits, for the study overall: Because some donors lacked HLA typing at each locus, the association tests relied only on the typed subset. A group of highly shared sequence variants was considered likely to be a technical artifact of the sequencing pipeline. Because counts were too low, roughly 17 rarely observed V segments, including chromosome 9 orphons, were left out of the earlier analysis of 500 to 750 of the donors. A few of the identified cytomegalovirus-associated TCR beta chains were confirmed in vitro to be specific for cytomegalovirus antigens. A later analysis found that HLA-associated TCR beta chains were more clonally expanded and had lower generation probabilities than equally common non-associated chains. Roughly uniform sequencing depth across donors was assumed in presence/absence analyses, although this assumption may not hold. According to the authors, the approach could potentially be generalized to other disease states and immunological phenotypes. The cohort was sequenced for TCR beta chains only, and without alpha or paired-chain data the features that could be detected were limited. Several of the top co-occurrence clusters appeared to be linked to parvovirus B19, influenza, CMV and Epstein-Barr virus, according to a later analysis. Strong co-occurrence of HLA alleles, especially DR and DQ, made assigning TCR associations to individual alleles difficult. An association between a missense DCLRE1C variant and V-gene and J-gene trimming of TCR beta chains was found in a later genetic analysis and replicated in an independent cohort. The 87-base-pair reads could not distinguish some IMGT-functional V segments, including TRBV6-2 and TRBV6-3, so those segments were excluded. A further reported finding was that TCR beta sequences accurately predicted the HLA-A and HLA-B alleles for most subjects in the first cohort. For the cohort, immune exposure information was limited to CMV serostatus. Linkage disequilibrium might explain the correlated functional status among segregating V segments, but an unknown experimental factor could not be excluded. In the study, approximately 160 TCR beta chains were listed as associated with cytomegalovirus. The classifier was reported to diagnose cytomegalovirus status with high specificity and sensitivity in both the original cohort and the validation cohort. According to a later genetic analysis, donors in an Asian-associated ancestry cluster had fewer N-insertions in productive TCRs than the approximately 690-donor mean. In an earlier analysis of more than 450 of the donors, most TCR beta V segments were observed in productive rearrangements about 90% or about 30% of the time, broadly matching IMGT annotations. According to a later analysis, most CMV-associated TCR beta chains appeared to be HLA-restricted, and the HLA associations seemed to be driven largely by CMV exposure. In a later analysis, 16,951 TCR beta sequences were associated with specific HLA alleles at a false discovery rate of 0.05. Across donors, most TCR sequences were observed very rarely, whereas some public TCRs were present in many individuals. A later analysis found that TCR association rates varied across HLA loci, with DRB1 alleles showing the most associated TCRs and HLA-C alleles the fewest.

Preparation of the library involved the immunoSEQ multiplex PCR assay. For the multiplex PCR, a mixture combining 60 forward primers for TCR Vbeta segments and 13 reverse primers for TCR Jbeta segments was used. The CDR3 region of rearranged TCR beta genes was amplified from genomic DNA with a multiplex PCR assay. The Illumina HiSeq System was used to sequence the amplified TCR beta libraries as 87-base-pair reads. Turning to the authors' computational methods: In a later analysis, 80 million or so unique TCR beta chains were counted across the 500 to 850 repertoires, and roughly 11 million of these chains were shared by at least two donors. Raw reads were error-corrected and collapsed into unique sequences with a nearest-neighbor algorithm that merged closely related sequences to remove PCR and sequencing errors. Alignment of CDR3 sequences to IMGT reference sequences was used to assign V, D and J gene segments. For a sequence to be retained, a match of at least six nucleotides to both a V gene segment and a J gene segment was required. Rearrangements were called productive when the CDR3 lacked stop codons and stayed in frame with V and J; all others were non-productive. CDR3 was defined by IMGT convention, running from the second conserved V-encoded cysteine to the conserved J-encoded phenylalanine. The earlier analysis of about 530 of the donors excluded any sequence lacking an unambiguous match to a single V gene segment. In an earlier analysis of roughly 600 of the donors, a V segment was called functional when productive rearrangements were above 56.7%, and segregating when the standard deviation between donors exceeded 5%. A statistical classification framework was built to diagnose cytomegalovirus status from the catalog of TCR beta chain sequences. In a later analysis, TCR nucleotide sequences were compared against IMGT/GENE-DB human TR gene sequences so that V and J genes could be assigned. In a later analysis, CDR3 sequences and most-parsimonious VDJ recombination scenarios were assigned using the TCRdist pipeline. In a later analysis, each TCR beta chain was defined by its CDR3 amino acid sequence together with its V-gene family, and reads without a unique V-gene family were excluded. A later analysis removed 550 to 650 highly shared, low-generation-probability nucleotide sequences to deal with suspected cross-contamination and a sequencing artifact. In a later analysis, a clonal expansion index for each public chain was calculated from normalized within-repertoire ranks of inferred template counts. In a later analysis, generation probabilities were computed with a VDJ recombination model fitted to out-of-frame rearrangements, and the resulting probabilities were checked against IGoR. In a later analysis, hypergeometric tests were used to score TCR-TCR, TCR-HLA and TCR-CMV co-occurrence, with a repertoire-size bias correction applied to TCR pairs. A later analysis estimated false discovery rates by permuting HLA or CMV assignments 20 times. In a later analysis, co-occurring TCRs were grouped with DBSCAN, and TCRdist sequence similarity was added when clustering was performed within HLA-allele-positive subsets. Repertoires with fewer than 30,000 or more than 120,000 public chains were left out of co-occurrence clustering, as were four to six repertoires with anomalous nucleotide sharing. The table comes from immuneACCESS by way of TCRdb, which keeps in-frame sequences with V and J called. Part of the clones is missing from these tables; in studies checked, under half for an unresolved V gene and the rest for unknown reasons. Clone size and V and J calls were adopted from that table, with D and trimming inferred from the DNA. Within this sample are about 98,000 clones, with over 70% of them counted one time only. The top ten constitute approximately 9.9% of the sample.

The CDR3, cysteine through phenylalanine, is 13 amino acids long. Just the 39-base CDR3 DNA is kept, in frame starting at base 1. Reading the germline V gene gives CDR1 SGHTA and CDR2 FQGNSA. V and J lose 0 bases and 7 bases, and a span of 9 bases separates them. The cohort was made up of 666 healthy bone marrow donors. At the time of sampling, all cohort members were nominally healthy, though unrecorded immune exposures were likely present. The donor was CMV seropositive and belonged to the group of 270 or so seropositive cohort members. Each donor provided a peripheral blood sample, and peripheral blood mononuclear cells were used for TCR beta sequencing. The Qiagen DNeasy Blood Extraction Kit was used to extract genomic DNA from the blood cell samples.

Sample: PBMCs. This clonotype was obtained from a man aged 18-30 years in good health and CMV-seropositive. The chain is made from TRBV7-2 and TRBJ1-1; a weak D assignment points to TRBD1 (6 bases agree). The CDR3 in this case is CASSLAVQGEAFF. The DNA is as follows: TGTGCCAGCAGCTTAGCGGTACAGGGTGAAGCTTTCTTT.